A selection of T cell receptor beta chains follows, all from one sample in a study of control samples from healthy donors and cancer patients. TCRdb keeps only in-frame clones here, not all; method: immunoSEQ multiplex PCR. This repertoire shows roughly 180,000 clones, just over 90% found once; its top ten account for over 4%. Material for sequencing was blood. These receptors were taken from a woman aged 55-70 years in good health. CDR3s leave out the opening cysteine and the closing phenylalanine or tryptophan.

v_call: TRBV19
j_call: TRBJ2-4
cdr3_aa: ASAGTGVGNIQY

v_call: TRBV12-3/TRBV12-4
j_call: TRBJ1-6
cdr3_aa: ASTGRVNSPLH

v_call: TRBV5-6
j_call: TRBJ2-5
cdr3_aa: ASSLGQGQQETQY

v_call: TRBV19
j_call: TRBJ1-4
cdr3_aa: ASRTRTGTATNEKLF

v_call: TRBV29-1
j_call: TRBJ1-1
cdr3_aa: SVGPDRVGTEAF

v_call: TRBV19
j_call: TRBJ1-2
cdr3_aa: ASRQGGGRYGYT

v_call: TRBV19
j_call: TRBJ1-1
cdr3_aa: ASSALTPGSTTEAF

v_call: TRBV19
j_call: TRBJ1-5
cdr3_aa: ASQQGTQPQH

v_call: TRBV2
j_call: TRBJ1-1
cdr3_aa: ASSLSRNTEAF

v_call: TRBV7-2
j_call: TRBJ1-2
cdr3_aa: ASSWDGRGYT

v_call: TRBV4-1
j_call: TRBJ2-7
cdr3_aa: ASSQGGRGSYEQY

v_call: TRBV6-2/TRBV6-3
j_call: TRBJ2-2
cdr3_aa: ASSPGDTGELF

v_call: TRBV6-5
j_call: TRBJ1-2
cdr3_aa: ASSYSPGHYGYT

v_call: TRBV6-6
j_call: TRBJ2-5
cdr3_aa: ASSRTGTGALYQETQY

v_call: TRBV5-6
j_call: TRBJ2-6
cdr3_aa: ASSLPGQGFSGANVLT

v_call: TRBV10-2
j_call: TRBJ1-5
cdr3_aa: ASSFGGLNQPQH

v_call: TRBV5-1
j_call: TRBJ1-2
cdr3_aa: ASSWDTIYGYT

v_call: TRBV11-2
j_call: TRBJ1-1
cdr3_aa: ASSLLSQTEAF

v_call: TRBV6-2/TRBV6-3
j_call: TRBJ2-2
cdr3_aa: ASSPPGLASSGELF

v_call: TRBV5-4
j_call: TRBJ2-3
cdr3_aa: ASSFFVGGSPNTQY

v_call: TRBV19
j_call: TRBJ1-2
cdr3_aa: ATSTGNNYGYT

v_call: TRBV7-9
j_call: TRBJ1-2
cdr3_aa: ASREQGGDGYT

v_call: TRBV5-4
j_call: TRBJ1-4
cdr3_aa: ASSANRGLNEKLF

v_call: TRBV7-8
j_call: TRBJ2-1
cdr3_aa: ASSLSGGGGNEQF

v_call: TRBV11-1
j_call: TRBJ2-3
cdr3_aa: ASRGDTDTQY

v_call: TRBV7-2
j_call: TRBJ1-3
cdr3_aa: ASSSHRDGGNTIY

v_call: TRBV18
j_call: TRBJ2-7
cdr3_aa: ASSERATPTSYEQY

v_call: TRBV3-1/TRBV3-2
j_call: TRBJ1-2
cdr3_aa: ASSQDWTNYGYT

v_call: TRBV5-1
j_call: TRBJ2-1
cdr3_aa: ASSLSPGYNEQF

v_call: TRBV7-2
j_call: TRBJ1-4
cdr3_aa: ASSSRQQGASEKLF

v_call: TRBV7-2
j_call: TRBJ2-5
cdr3_aa: ASSLQGISEETQY

v_call: TRBV5-1
j_call: TRBJ2-3
cdr3_aa: ASSILAGEDTQY

v_call: TRBV5-1
j_call: TRBJ2-7
cdr3_aa: ASSPDRAREQY

v_call: TRBV12-3/TRBV12-4
j_call: TRBJ1-5
cdr3_aa: ASSPGGRPQH

v_call: TRBV7-2
j_call: TRBJ1-6
cdr3_aa: ASSLAGTNSPLH

v_call: TRBV4-1
j_call: TRBJ2-1
cdr3_aa: ASSQESAGLAQNEQF

v_call: TRBV6-2/TRBV6-3
j_call: TRBJ2-7
cdr3_aa: ASSRDKHYEQY

v_call: TRBV5-1
j_call: TRBJ1-1
cdr3_aa: ASSSEGGSHTEAF

v_call: TRBV3-1/TRBV3-2
j_call: TRBJ1-1
cdr3_aa: ASSHAHYITEAF

v_call: TRBV5-8
j_call: TRBJ1-4
cdr3_aa: ASSLTGLAATNEKLF

v_call: TRBV5-1
j_call: TRBJ2-3
cdr3_aa: ASHPGGRTDTQY

v_call: TRBV7-7
j_call: TRBJ2-1
cdr3_aa: ASSLGGGWYNEQF

v_call: TRBV9
j_call: TRBJ1-3
cdr3_aa: ASSVEDYSGNTIY

v_call: TRBV6-6
j_call: TRBJ1-5
cdr3_aa: ASSWPGNQPQH

v_call: TRBV5-1
j_call: TRBJ1-1
cdr3_aa: ASSEGAVNTEAF

v_call: TRBV18
j_call: TRBJ1-1
cdr3_aa: ASSPPRQGEAF

v_call: TRBV5-1
j_call: TRBJ2-7
cdr3_aa: ASSPGGATSYEQY

v_call: TRBV15
j_call: TRBJ1-1
cdr3_aa: ATSRTGQEAF

v_call: TRBV11-3
j_call: TRBJ1-6
cdr3_aa: ASKGDNSPLH